Below, one TCR beta chain is given with its context. One junction end does not reproduce the germline sequence, and a read error may be involved. The read ends 3 residues early relative to the CDR3; the germline J gene fills the gap. This CDR3 has 13 residues. The germline V gene encodes CDR1 SNHLY and CDR2 FYNNEI. All donors had a single incident cervical HPV16 infection, not prevalent. The sample is drawn from a study of T cells in women clearing cervical HPV infection. Background on the study: Controls gave blood once infection was undetectable; cases at lesion identification.

Repertoires were generated with immunoSEQ multiplex PCR, while TCRdb's copy carries only in-frame clones and drops some. This sample contains tens of thousands of clones. The sequenced sample consisted of blood buffy coat. The receptor's source is a woman aged 18 to 75 with a cervical HPV16 infection that either progressed to CIN3+ or cleared (not recorded which). The chain links TRBV2 to TRBJ2-3; tentatively, D is TRBD1 (6 bases). CDR3 sequence reads: CATSPQGGQPQYF. CDR3 DNA (partial): TGTGCCACCAGTCCACAGGGTGGTCAGCCG.